This TCR beta chain originates from a study of shared T cell receptors in the human thymus (dated by TCRdb to the early 2020s). Study-level background: The study examined how self-reactive, shared T-cell receptor alpha chains are generated in the human thymus.

Libraries were constructed by the immunoSEQ multiplex PCR assay. TCRdb took over this immuneACCESS table, retaining in-frame rearrangements with V and J assigned. Such tables are incomplete; in checked studies, under half of the missing clones stem from an unresolved V gene, and the remainder is unexplained. The sample records 72,000 or so clones, over 90% of which are singletons. The leading ten clones occupy around 0.03% of the sample. V was cut back by 5 bases and J by 6 bases, leaving a gap of 15 bases between them. According to the germline V gene (reference sequence), CDR1 reads MNHEY and CDR2 reads SMNVEV. Reading from cysteine to phenylalanine, the CDR3 counts 14 amino acids. CDR3 DNA is the only sequence kept; it has 42 bases, read in frame from the first base. Remarks on this clone: Its antigen is currently not known. Base qualities are not recorded, but no much larger clone differs from it by a single base.

This receptor chain uses TRBV27 and TRBJ2-3, with a weak D call of TRBD2 (7 bases match). The clonotype was recovered from a human donor. The sequencing sample was made of thymocytes. CDR3 reads: CASSRGARGDTQYF. The nucleotide sequence reads as follows: TGTGCCAGCAGTCGGGGGGCCCGGGGGGATACGCAGTATTTT.